These 30 T cell receptor beta chains were sequenced from one sample in a study of spatial heterogeneity in lung cancer. MiXCR was run by TCRdb on the 5' RACE reads, yielding one entry per CDR3 protein. The profile shows some 120,000 distinct CDR3 sequences, 9% to 15% of them singletons. This sample's time point: blood at routine non-recurrence follow-up after resection. Material for sequencing was whole RNA from tumor, nontumor lung or frozen PBMC, left unsorted. Here the sequenced sample was PBMCs, taken at follow-up. These receptors originate from a male donor with early-stage non-small cell lung cancer.

Note on this clonotype: One base away lies a much larger clone, so this may be a sequencing read error. The chain uses TRBV20-1 and TRBJ1-1; the D gene is possibly TRBD1 (6 bases). V dropped 4 bases and J dropped 11 bases, with 20 bases sitting between them. Per germline, CDR1 DFQATT and CDR2 SNEGSKA (reference sequence). The CDR3 sequence is 13 residues long. In DNA, the CDR3 is TGCAGTGCTAACCGATGGGGGCTCCTAAACGCTTTCTTT. Its protein product is CSANRWGLLNAFF.

The genes are TRBV5-5 and TRBJ1-6; D uncertain. V was clipped by 4 bases and J by 3 bases, with 14 bases between them. The CDR3 consists of 16 residues. Germline CDR1 and CDR2: SGHKS and YYEKEE (reference sequence). As DNA, the CDR3 is TGTGCCAGCAGCCCGCGGCCCGTGGGCTATAATTCACCCCTCCACTTT. Residues: CASSPRPVGYNSPLHF. The full variable domain, with the rest looked up from reference TRBV5-5 and TRBJ1-6, is DAGVTQSPTHLIKTRGQQVTLRCSPISGHKSVSWYQQVLGQGPQFIFQYYEKEERGRGNFPDRFSARQFPNYSSELNVNALLLGDSALYLCASSPRPVGYNSPLHFGNGTRLTVT.

The CDR3 bases are TGTGCCAGCAGGGACGGATATGAGGGATATACGCAGTATTTT. It is translated as CASRDGYEGYTQYF. The rearrangement links TRBV6-1 to TRBJ2-3, with a tentative D call TRBD2 (5 bases). The V end was cut by 6 bases, the J end by 7 bases, with 17 bases between. The CDR3 runs to 14 residues. Germline lookup yields CDR1 MNHNS and CDR2 SASEGT.

In this sample, this clonotype turned up a few times. The chain uses TRBV10-2 and TRBJ1-6; perhaps TRBD1 as D (6 bases). Trimming shortened V by 2 bases and J by 9 bases, and 8 bases separated the two germline ends. Germline CDR1 reads WSHSY; CDR2 reads SAAADI. The CDR3 runs to 13 residues. The CDR3 spells CASSETGISPLHF. CDR3 sequence (DNA): TGCGCCAGCAGTGAGACAGGGATTTCACCCCTCCACTTT.

This clonotype occurred many times. V is TRBV6-1 and J is TRBJ1-5, with D possibly TRBD1 on 6 matching bases. The V gene's germline CDR1 is MNHNS and CDR2 SASEGT. V was trimmed by 8 bases and J by 5 bases, leaving 13 bases between them. CDR3 length equals 13 residues. CDR3 loop: CASGNRVHQPQHF. In DNA form, the CDR3 reads TGTGCCAGCGGGAACAGGGTCCATCAGCCCCAGCATTTT.

This sequence joins TRBV15 and TRBJ2-1; unclear D gene. The germline V gene encodes CDR1 LNHNV and CDR2 YYDKDF (reference sequence). The CDR3 spans 16 residues. V gave up 0 bases and J gave up 0 bases, with 9 bases separating them. The CDR3, as DNA: TGTGCCACCAGCAGAGAGGGGTGGGTCTCCTACAATGAGCAGTTCTTC. Amino acids: CATSREGWVSYNEQFF.

Ten or more counts support this clonotype. The rearrangement uses TRBV12-3 or TRBV12-4 and TRBJ1-1; TRBD1 might be the D (6 bases). The CDR3 runs 14 residues. V lost 3 bases, J lost 1 base, and 9 bases lay in between. CDR3 loop: CASSFQGSNTEAFF. Written as DNA, the CDR3 is TGTGCCAGCAGTTTCCAGGGGTCGAACACTGAAGCTTTCTTT.

V and J are TRBV3-1 and TRBJ1-6; TRBD1 is a possible D gene (5 bases). In germline, CDR1 is LGHDT, CDR2 YNNKEL (reference sequence). The CDR3 length is 14 residues. The V end lost 1 base, the J end lost 8 bases, and 9 bases lay between the germline ends. CDR3 amino acids: CASSQGQGYSPLHF. The CDR3 DNA reads TGTGCCAGCAGCCAAGGTCAGGGTTATTCACCCCTCCACTTT.

The sample holds a few counts of this clonotype. The chain employs TRBV28 and TRBJ2-7, with 10 bases that match TRBD1. The germline V gene has CDR1 MDHEN and CDR2 SYDVKM. V shed 7 bases and J 5 bases; nucleotides not matched to a gene: 14. CDR3 length: 16 amino acids. The CDR3 is CASNFSPGQGSHEQYF. Here the CDR3 DNA reads TGTGCCAGCAACTTCTCGCCGGGACAGGGGAGTCACGAGCAGTACTTC.

This clonotype was detected a few times. CDR3 nucleotides: TGCAGTGCTAAACGGACCACAGATACGCAGTATTTT. It encodes CSAKRTTDTQYF. This chain connects TRBV20-1 to TRBJ2-3; D call uncertain. The CDR3 loop spans 12 amino acids. V lost 4 bases, J lost 2 bases, and 7 bases lay in between. Germline CDR1 is DFQATT and CDR2 is SNEGSKA (reference sequence).

This clonotype was seen a single time. The chain carries TRBV2 and TRBJ1-3; D is uncertain. The V gene's germline CDR1 is SNHLY and CDR2 FYNNEI. The CDR3 loop spans 13 amino acids. Trimming removed 4 bases from V and 0 bases from J, with 4 bases in between. CDR3 amino acids: CASSGVSGNTIYF. In DNA form, the CDR3 reads TGTGCCAGCAGTGGGGTCTCTGGAAACACCATATATTTT.

This clonotype was seen a handful of times. The genes are TRBV18 and TRBJ1-2; D is unclear. CDR1 and CDR2 from the germline V gene are KGHSH and LQKENI. V was trimmed by 0 bases and J by 2 bases, leaving 4 bases between them. The CDR3 is 13 amino acids. CDR3: CASSPPENYGYTF. CDR3 in DNA: TGTGCCAGCTCACCACCAGAAAACTATGGCTACACCTTC.

This clonotype was picked up a small number of times. The chain uses TRBV4-2 and TRBJ2-7; 9 positions agree with TRBD2. V gave up 0 bases and J gave up 6 bases; unmatched junction bases: 6. Germline assignment: CDR1 LGHNA and CDR2 YNFKEQ. There are 15 residues in the CDR3. DNA of the CDR3: TGTGCCAGCAGCCAAGATATGAAGCGGGGGGTCGAGCAGTACTTC. It translates to CASSQDMKRGVEQYF.

This clonotype was observed a handful of times. The V call is TRBV5-1, the J call TRBJ2-5, with D perhaps TRBD2 (5 bases). The CDR3 spans 15 residues. V dropped 3 bases and J dropped 5 bases, with 17 bases sitting between them. The germline gives CDR1 SGHRS, CDR2 YFSETQ. CDR3 DNA: TGCGCCAGCAGCTCCGGGGTTGGTCCACGGGAGACCCAGTACTTC. This sequence encodes CASSSGVGPRETQYF. The entire variable domain, with the rest obtained from reference TRBV5-1 and TRBJ2-5, is as follows: KAGVTQTPRYLIKTRGQQVTLSCSPISGHRSVSWYQQTPGQGLQFLFEYFSETQRNKGNFPGRFSGRQFSNSRSEMNVSTLELGDSALYLCASSSGVGPRETQYFGPGTRLLVL.

V usage is TRBV30 and J usage is TRBJ2-3; 7 bases line up with TRBD1. The CDR3 is 16 residues long. Trimming at V came to 5 bases and at J to 5 bases, leaving 16 bases not matched to a gene. Germline V lookup: CDR1 GTSNPN, CDR2 SVGIG (reference sequence). The CDR3 DNA reads TGTGCCTGGGCAAGGGACGGGACAGCAAGAGGAGATACGCAGTATTTT. It translates to CAWARDGTARGDTQYF.

V is TRBV2 and J is TRBJ2-5; D is uncertain. Germline loops: CDR1 SNHLY, CDR2 FYNNEI. V shed 5 bases and J shed 5 bases, with 18 bases lying between them. The CDR3 consists of 15 residues. CDR3 sequence (DNA): TGTGCCAGCAGTAGGGCCGGTGGGGTTGTGGAGACCCAGTACTTC. Translation gives CASSRAGGVVETQYF.

The V gene is TRBV12-3 or TRBV12-4, the J gene TRBJ2-1; 12 bases map to TRBD2. Losses at the gene ends were 6 bases for V and 6 bases for J; bases not matched to a gene: 9. The CDR3 is made up of 16 amino acids. CDR3: CASSLRTSGATNEQFF. The DNA for the CDR3 is TGTGCCAGCAGCCTAAGGACTAGCGGGGCGACCAATGAGCAGTTCTTC.

There are a few counts of this clonotype. The rearrangement links TRBV12-3 or TRBV12-4 to TRBJ2-5, with TRBD1 as a possible D gene (6 bases). The CDR3 is made up of 13 amino acids. The V end was cut by 5 bases, the J end by 5 bases, with 12 bases between. The CDR3 protein is CASSHRDIETQYF. Written as DNA, the CDR3 is TGTGCCAGCAGTCACAGGGATATCGAGACCCAGTACTTC.

This clonotype has a count of ten or more. V usage is TRBV20-1 and J usage is TRBJ2-1, with 8 bases fitting TRBD1. There are 17 residues in the CDR3. After removal of 0 bases from V and 3 bases from J, the junction contained 10 bases not matched to a gene. CDR1 and CDR2 from the germline V gene are DFQATT and SNEGSKA (reference sequence). CDR3 sequence reads: CSARDLAGGKSYNEQFF. The CDR3 DNA sequence: TGCAGTGCTAGAGATCTGGCAGGGGGCAAAAGCTACAATGAGCAGTTCTTC.

This clonotype was counted a few times. This chain uses TRBV10-1 with TRBJ1-5; D call uncertain. V lost 11 bases and J lost 7, with 12 bases in between. There are 11 residues in the CDR3. Germline values: CDR1 WNHNN, CDR2 SYGVQD (reference sequence). In DNA form, the CDR3 reads TGCGCCCCCGGGCGAGCCCAGCCCCAGCATTTT. Translation: CAPGRAQPQHF.

This clonotype has ten or more counts. V and J are TRBV4-1 and TRBJ2-3; unclear D gene. The CDR3 consists of 14 residues. The germline V gene encodes CDR1 MGHRA and CDR2 YSYEKL. Trimming pared 4 bases from V and 9 bases from J, leaving 17 bases between. The CDR3 coding sequence is TGCGCCAGCAGCCCTGGAAGAAATGGGATGACGCAGTATTTT. Translating gives CASSPGRNGMTQYF.

The J gene is TRBJ1-5, the V gene TRBV7-2, with D possibly TRBD1 on 6 matching bases. Deletions cut 5 bases from V and 2 bases from J, with 19 bases between. The germline CDR1 and CDR2 sequences are SGHTA and FQGNSA. This CDR3 comprises 17 residues. In nucleotides, the CDR3 is TGTGCCAGCAGCCTGGGACCGGGGGCGCGAGGCAATCAGCCCCAGCATTTT. Amino acid sequence: CASSLGPGARGNQPQHF.

The chain links TRBV7-2 to TRBJ2-3; D unclear. V lost 2 bases and J lost 0, with 6 bases in between. The CDR3 contains 14 residues. Germline-derived CDR1 and CDR2 are SGHTA and FQGNSA. As DNA, the CDR3 is TGTGCCAGCAGCTTAACCATTAGCACAGATACGCAGTATTTT. Translating gives CASSLTISTDTQYF.

This clonotype was seen a handful of times. The chain carries TRBV19 and TRBJ2-7; D is perhaps TRBD1 or TRBD2 (5 bases each). This CDR3 comprises 14 residues. CDR1 LNHDA and CDR2 SQIVND come from the germline V gene (reference sequence). Trimming took off 6 bases at V and 1 base at J, with 13 bases between the two ends. CDR3 sequence: CASRTGTLSYEQYF. CDR3 nucleotides: TGTGCCAGTAGAACCGGGACCCTTTCCTACGAGCAGTACTTC.

The sample holds many counts of this clonotype. J is TRBJ1-2 and V is TRBV18; D is ambiguous. V dropped 2 bases and J dropped 6 bases, with 19 bases sitting between them. Looked up from germline, CDR1 is KGHSH and CDR2 is LQKENI. The CDR3 loop spans 16 amino acids. The chain's CDR3 is CASSPKTGSPGDGYTF. In DNA form, the CDR3 reads TGTGCCAGCTCACCAAAGACCGGCTCGCCTGGCGATGGCTACACCTTC. The variable domain in full, completed from reference TRBV18 and TRBJ1-2, reads NAGVMQNPRHLVRRRGQEARLRCSPMKGHSHVYWYRQLPEEGLKFMVYLQKENIIDESGMPKERFSAEFPKEGPSILRIQQVVRGDSAAYFCASSPKTGSPGDGYTFGSGTRLTVV.

This clonotype was seen more than once but under ten times. The gene calls are TRBV19 and TRBJ2-1; D is ambiguous. V lost 7 bases, J lost 6 bases, and 7 bases lay in between. The CDR3 covers 11 residues. Germline V lookup: CDR1 LNHDA, CDR2 SQIVND (reference sequence). The CDR3, as DNA: TGTGCCAGTAAGTTCGTCAATGAGCAGTTCTTC. Protein sequence: CASKFVNEQFF. The whole variable domain, remainder taken from reference TRBV19 and TRBJ2-1, is DGGITQSPKYLFRKEGQNVTLSCEQNLNHDAMYWYRQDPGQGLRLIYYSQIVNDFQKGDIAEGYSVSREKKESFPLTVTSAQKNPTAFYLCASKFVNEQFFGPGTRLTVL.

This clonotype was seen only a few times. The chain couples TRBV5-1 to TRBJ1-3, with a weak D call TRBD1 (5 bases). V was trimmed by 0 bases and J by 0 bases, leaving 10 bases between them. The CDR3 runs to 16 residues. The germline gives CDR1 SGHRS, CDR2 YFSETQ. The CDR3 sequence is CASSLDSGTSGNTIYF. The CDR3 DNA reads as TGCGCCAGCAGCTTGGACAGTGGGACCTCTGGAAACACCATATATTTT.

This clonotype was seen at least ten times. CDR3 nucleotides: TGTGCCAGCAGCGTAGAGTCAGGGGCGGTAGAGCAGTACTTC. Protein product: CASSVESGAVEQYF. The chain couples TRBV9 to TRBJ2-7; a possible D gene is TRBD1 (6 bases). Trimming removed 0 bases from V and 7 bases from J, with 14 bases in between. The CDR3 sequence is 14 residues long. Looked up from germline, CDR1 is SGDLS and CDR2 is YYNGEE.

The chain recombines TRBV29-1 with TRBJ2-7; no firm D call. The ends were cut back, 4 bases at V and 6 bases at J, with 10 bases in the middle. Germline CDR1 SQVTM, CDR2 ANQGSEA. This CDR3 has 11 amino acids. The CDR3 reads CSVVGLLEQYF. Written as DNA, the CDR3 is TGCAGCGTTGTGGGTTTACTCGAGCAGTACTTC.

The genes are TRBV28 and TRBJ2-1; a weak D match, TRBD2 (6 bases). Trimming cost V 8 bases and J 8 bases, with 22 bases left between them. The CDR3 length is 15 residues. Per the germline V gene, CDR1 is MDHEN and CDR2 is SYDVKM. CDR3: CASSPRGGERDEQFF. The DNA for the CDR3 is TGTGCCAGCTCGCCCCGGGGCGGGGAACGGGATGAGCAGTTCTTC.